The clone carrying this T cell receptor beta chain has ten or more counts. Trimming shortened V by 5 bases and J by 6 bases, and 14 bases separated the two germline ends. Germline V CDR1 and CDR2: SGHTA, FQGNSA. The CDR3 is 13 residues long. Indicated time point: patch test 1, 2 weeks after DPC sensitization. Treatment noted: therapeutic diphenylcyclopropenone sensitization with weekly scalp DPC. Unfractionated whole blood yielded the extracted total RNA. TCRdb independently ran MiXCR on the RACE reads; one entry per CDR3 protein. The table lists approximately 34,000 distinct CDR3 sequences, around 6.8% of them singletons. This record belongs to a study of human T cells and chemical hapten exposure.

The chain is built from TRBV7-2 and TRBJ2-7; D possibly corresponds to TRBD1 (6 bases). Specimen: whole blood, collected in connection with sensitization to the hapten diphenylcyclopropenone (DPC). The receptor was derived from a woman aged 30 to 39 with alopecia areata. Some clones in this sample may be carry-over from other donors' samples. CDR3: CASSPRQAGEQYF. CDR3 bases: TGTGCCAGCAGCCCCAGACAGGCGGGCGAGCAGTACTTC.